A selection of T cell receptor beta chains follows, all from one sample in a study of shared clonotypes between healthy human individuals. This table comes from immunoSEQ multiplex PCR, and its TCRdb copy is limited to in-frame clones, with some not included. The sample carries 850,000 to 1,100,000 clones, about 72% recorded once. The sequenced sample consisted of memory CD4+ T cells from PBMCs. These receptors came from a man in his late teens or twenties in good health. Some clones in this sample may be carry-over from other donors' samples. Both conserved end residues are part of each CDR3. A D gene is named only where the DNA matches it firmly. Some rows mark clone size as missing; the rest say once, few, many or name a class of expanded clone.

j_gene,d_gene,v_gene,abundance,CDR3nt,CDR3aa
TRBJ2-3,NA,TRBV2,NA,TGTGCCAGCAGGATGTCGGGGGATACGCAGTATTTT,CASRMSGDTQYF
TRBJ2-2,NA,TRBV5-4,NA,TGTGCCAGCAGCTTTCCGAACACCGGGGAGCTGTTTTTT,CASSFPNTGELFF
TRBJ1-2,NA,TRBV11-3,NA,TGTGCCAGCAGCTTAGATGTCCTGTCCATCCCCTCCTTC,CASSLDVLSIPSF
TRBJ1-1,NA,TRBV6-6,NA,TGTGCCAGCAGGGACCCGAACACTGAAGCTTTCTTT,CASRDPNTEAFF
TRBJ2-7,TRBD1,TRBV5-1,NA,TGCGCCAGCAGCATCGGGACAGGGCCCGCCTACGAGCAGTACTTC,CASSIGTGPAYEQYF
TRBJ2-6,TRBD1,TRBV19,NA,TGTGCCAGTAGTACGAAGCCCGGGACAGGGCCTGGGGCCAACGTCCTGACTTTC,CASSTKPGTGPGANVLTF
TRBJ2-5,NA,TRBV7-2,NA,TGTGCCAGCAGCTTTGGGGTAGAGACCCAGTACTTC,CASSFGVETQYF
TRBJ1-4,NA,TRBV28,NA,TGTGCCAGCAATCGCCGGAATGAAAAACTGTTTTTT,CASNRRNEKLFF
TRBJ1-3,NA,TRBV7-8,NA,TGTGCCAGCAGCTTAACTACTTGGGGCCCCGGAAACACCATATATTTT,CASSLTTWGPGNTIYF
TRBJ2-3,NA,TRBV4-2,NA,TGTGCCAGCAGGCTCACGGGACTCAGCACAGATACGCAGTATTTT,CASRLTGLSTDTQYF
TRBJ2-7,NA,TRBV5-1,NA,TGCGCCAGCAGCTTAAAACCCCAAACCGACGAGCAGTACTTC,CASSLKPQTDEQYF
TRBJ1-2,NA,TRBV27,few,TGTGCCAGCAGGGACTGGACCGAAGAAAACTATGGCTACACCTTC,CASRDWTEENYGYTF
TRBJ2-7,TRBD1,TRBV9,NA,TGTGCCAGCAGTTGGGCCGGGACAGGGGCTGGCGAGCAGTACTTC,CASSWAGTGAGEQYF
TRBJ2-3,NA,TRBV28,NA,TGTGCCAGCAGTACAGGGACCCGCACAGATACGCAGTATTTT,CASSTGTRTDTQYF
TRBJ2-2,NA,TRBV5-1,NA,TGCGCCAGCAGCCCGGCTGACGGAGGCACCGGGGAGCTGTTTTTT,CASSPADGGTGELFF
TRBJ2-7,TRBD1,TRBV6-1,NA,TGTGCCCACAAATTGGGACAGGGATCCTACGAGCAGTACTTC,CAHKLGQGSYEQYF
TRBJ2-1,TRBD2,TRBV9,NA,TGTGCCAGCAGCGGTGGGGACACCAAGAGCGGGAGTTACAATGAGCAGTTCTTC,CASSGGDTKSGSYNEQFF
TRBJ2-7,NA,TRBV7-2,NA,TGTGCCAGCAGCCCCCTTGGCAGGTCCTCCTACGAGCAGTACTTC,CASSPLGRSSYEQYF
TRBJ2-1,TRBD2,TRBV7-3,once,TGTGCCAGCAGCTTAGGACGGGCGGGAGGTTACAATGAGCAGTTCTTC,CASSLGRAGGYNEQFF
TRBJ2-5,NA,TRBV2,NA,TGTGCCAGCAGTGAATCAGGGATGGAAACCCAGTACTTC,CASSESGMETQYF
TRBJ2-1,TRBD2,TRBV5-1,NA,TGCGCCAGCAGCCCGGGACTAGCGGAGGCCGATGAGCAGTTCTTC,CASSPGLAEADEQFF
TRBJ2-1,TRBD2,TRBV5-1,NA,TGCGCCAGCAGCTTGGGGACTAGCGTTGAGCAGTTCTTC,CASSLGTSVEQFF
TRBJ1-5,TRBD1,TRBV28,NA,TGTGCCAGCAGATTCACGGGACAGCAGAATCAGCCCCAGCATTTT,CASRFTGQQNQPQHF
TRBJ2-5,TRBD2,TRBV5-1,NA,TGCGCCAGCAGCCCCCCGGGGGGGGGAGGCCAAGAGACCCAGTACTTC,CASSPPGGGGQETQYF
TRBJ1-2,TRBD1,TRBV6-1,NA,TGTGCCAGCAGTGATTACAGGGGGACTGGCTATGGCTACACCTTC,CASSDYRGTGYGYTF
TRBJ2-3,NA,TRBV9,NA,TGTGCCAGCAGCGTCCCGCGCGATACGCAGTATTTT,CASSVPRDTQYF
TRBJ1-2,TRBD1,TRBV28,NA,TGTGCCAGCAGTCCTGGACAGGGGGCCATCTATGGCTACACCTTC,CASSPGQGAIYGYTF
TRBJ2-7,TRBD2,TRBV5-1,NA,TGCGCCAGCAGCTTGGGGACTAGCGGCTACTACGAGCAGTACTTC,CASSLGTSGYYEQYF
TRBJ1-1,TRBD1,TRBV5-1,few,TGCGCCAGCAGCTGGTCGACAGGGGGTAACACTGAAGCTTTCTTT,CASSWSTGGNTEAFF
TRBJ2-1,NA,TRBV30,NA,TGTGCCCGAGGAGTTTGGGGTGAGCAGTTCTTC,CARGVWGEQFF